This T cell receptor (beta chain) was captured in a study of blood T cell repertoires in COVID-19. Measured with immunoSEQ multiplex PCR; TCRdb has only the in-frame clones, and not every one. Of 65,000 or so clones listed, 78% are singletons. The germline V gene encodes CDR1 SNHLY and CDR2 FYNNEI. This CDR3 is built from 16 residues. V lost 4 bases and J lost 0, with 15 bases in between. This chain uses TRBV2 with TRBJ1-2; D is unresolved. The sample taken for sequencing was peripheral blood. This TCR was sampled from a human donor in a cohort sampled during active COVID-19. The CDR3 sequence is CASSGVRGPSNYGYTF. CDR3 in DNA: TGTGCCAGCAGTGGAGTCCGAGGGCCCTCTAACTATGGCTACACCTTC.